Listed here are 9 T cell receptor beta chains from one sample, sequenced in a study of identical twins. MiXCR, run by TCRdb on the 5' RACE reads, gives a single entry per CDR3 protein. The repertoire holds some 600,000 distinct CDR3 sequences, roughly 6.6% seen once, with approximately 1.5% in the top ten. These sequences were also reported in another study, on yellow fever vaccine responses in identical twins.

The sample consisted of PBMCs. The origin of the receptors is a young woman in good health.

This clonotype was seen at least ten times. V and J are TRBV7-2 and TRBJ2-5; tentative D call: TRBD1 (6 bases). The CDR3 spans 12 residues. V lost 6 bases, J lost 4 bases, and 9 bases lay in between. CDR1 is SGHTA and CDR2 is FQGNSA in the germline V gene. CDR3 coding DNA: TGTGCCAGCAGTTTCAGGGGAGAGACCCAGTACTTC. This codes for CASSFRGETQYF. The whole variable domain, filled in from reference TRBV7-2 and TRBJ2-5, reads GAGVSQSPSNKVTEKGKDVELRCDPISGHTALYWYRQSLGQGLEFLIYFQGNSAPDKSGLPSDRFSAERTGGSVSTLTIQRTQQEDSAVYLCASSFRGETQYFGPGTRLLVL.

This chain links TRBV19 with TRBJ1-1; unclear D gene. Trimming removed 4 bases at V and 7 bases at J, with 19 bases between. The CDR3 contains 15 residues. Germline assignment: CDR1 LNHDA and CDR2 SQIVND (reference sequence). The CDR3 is CASSRSARAWDEAFF. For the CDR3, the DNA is TGTGCCAGTAGTAGGAGCGCGCGGGCTTGGGATGAAGCTTTCTTT.

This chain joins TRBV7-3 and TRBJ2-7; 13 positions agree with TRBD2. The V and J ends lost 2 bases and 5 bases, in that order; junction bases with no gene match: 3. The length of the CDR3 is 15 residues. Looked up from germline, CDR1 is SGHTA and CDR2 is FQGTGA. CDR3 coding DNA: TGTGCCAGCAGCTTATATGGACTAGCGGGAGACGAGCAGTACTTC. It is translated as CASSLYGLAGDEQYF.

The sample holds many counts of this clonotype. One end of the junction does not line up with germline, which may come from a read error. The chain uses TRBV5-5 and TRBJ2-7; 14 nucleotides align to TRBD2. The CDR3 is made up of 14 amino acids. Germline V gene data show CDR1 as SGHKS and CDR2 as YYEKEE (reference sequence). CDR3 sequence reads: CASRLGLAGVKQYF. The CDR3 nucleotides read TGTGCCAGCAGATTGGGACTAGCGGGAGTCAAGCAGTACTTC. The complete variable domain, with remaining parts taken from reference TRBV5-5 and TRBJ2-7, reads DAGVTQSPTHLIKTRGQQVTLRCSPISGHKSVSWYQQVLGQGPQFIFQYYEKEERGRGNFPDRFSARQFPNYSSELNVNALLLGDSALYLCASRLGLAGVKQYFGPGTRLTVT.

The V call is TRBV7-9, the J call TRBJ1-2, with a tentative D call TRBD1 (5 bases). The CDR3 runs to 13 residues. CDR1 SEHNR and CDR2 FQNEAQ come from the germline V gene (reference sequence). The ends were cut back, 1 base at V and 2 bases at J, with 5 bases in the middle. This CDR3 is CASSLEGNYGYTF. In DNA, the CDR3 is TGTGCCAGCAGCTTAGAGGGGAACTATGGCTACACCTTC.

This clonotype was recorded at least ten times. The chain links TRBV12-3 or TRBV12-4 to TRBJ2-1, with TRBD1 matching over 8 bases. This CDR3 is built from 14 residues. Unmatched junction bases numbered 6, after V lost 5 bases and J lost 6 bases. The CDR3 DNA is TGTGCCAGCAGTGTTACCGGGACAGGCAATGAGCAGTTCTTC. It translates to CASSVTGTGNEQFF.

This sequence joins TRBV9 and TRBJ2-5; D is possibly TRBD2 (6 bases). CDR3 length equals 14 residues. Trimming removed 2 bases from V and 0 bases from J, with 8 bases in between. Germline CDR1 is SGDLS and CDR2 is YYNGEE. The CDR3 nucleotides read TGTGCCAGCAGCGTCCGGGGGAACCAAGAGACCCAGTACTTC. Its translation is CASSVRGNQETQYF.

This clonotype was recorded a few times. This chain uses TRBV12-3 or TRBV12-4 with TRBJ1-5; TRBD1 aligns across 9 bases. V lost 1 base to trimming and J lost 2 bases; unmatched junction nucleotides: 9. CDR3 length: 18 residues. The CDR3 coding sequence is TGTGCCAGCAGTTTAGGGGGGACAGGGAGGTGGGGCAATCAGCCCCAGCATTTT. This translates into CASSLGGTGRWGNQPQHF.

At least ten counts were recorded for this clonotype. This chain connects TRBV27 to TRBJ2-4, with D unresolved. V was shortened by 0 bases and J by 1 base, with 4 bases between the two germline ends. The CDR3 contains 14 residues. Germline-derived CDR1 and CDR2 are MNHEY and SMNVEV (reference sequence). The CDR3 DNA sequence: TGTGCCAGCAGTTTATCTCGGGCCAAAAACATTCAGTACTTC. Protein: CASSLSRAKNIQYF.